The clone carrying this TCR beta chain came up once. Its target is unknown. RNA was extracted with the RNeasy kit, and a quantity of about 0.45 to 1 ug was reverse transcribed using random hexamers. From the immunoSEQ multiplex PCR reads, TCRdb called clonotypes with MiXCR, one entry per CDR3 protein. The table has about 180,000 distinct CDR3 sequences, roughly 94% seen once. This CDR3 contains 14 residues. Germline lookup yields CDR1 MDHEN and CDR2 SYDVKM. V was trimmed by 7 bases and J by 4 bases, leaving 16 bases between them. These data come from a study of CD8 T cells in Susac syndrome. The overall study: Patients with Susac syndrome were therapy-naive, taking corticosteroids, with some also receiving intravenous immunoglobulin, or taking intravenous immunoglobulin alone at the time their blood was drawn.

Study-wide findings and caveats: Where Susac syndrome CD4+ T cell repertoires were concerned, no clonal expansion was evident.

The chain recombines TRBV28 with TRBJ1-1; weak D call: TRBD1 (6 bases). The sequence came from a human donor with Susac syndrome. Sequencing was done on a sample of CD4+ T cells from PBMCs. The CDR3 DNA reads TGTGCCAGCACTCGGGGAGGGGGAGGCACTGAAGCTTTCTTT. It encodes CASTRGGGGTEAFF.